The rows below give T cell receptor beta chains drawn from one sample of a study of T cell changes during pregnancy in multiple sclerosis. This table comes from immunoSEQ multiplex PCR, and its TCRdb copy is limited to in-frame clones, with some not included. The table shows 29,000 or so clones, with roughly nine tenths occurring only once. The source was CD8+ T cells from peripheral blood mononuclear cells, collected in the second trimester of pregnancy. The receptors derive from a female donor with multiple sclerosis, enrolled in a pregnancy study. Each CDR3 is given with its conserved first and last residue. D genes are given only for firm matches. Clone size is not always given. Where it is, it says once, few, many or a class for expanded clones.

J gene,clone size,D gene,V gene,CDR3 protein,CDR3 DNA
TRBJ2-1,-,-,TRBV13,CASGSSENNEQFF,TGTGCCAGCGGATCTAGCGAGAACAATGAGCAGTTCTTC
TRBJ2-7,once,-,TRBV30,CAWSVDIGPYEQYF,TGTGCCTGGAGTGTAGACATTGGGCCCTACGAGCAGTACTTC
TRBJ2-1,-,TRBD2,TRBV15,CATKGAGVVEQFF,TGTGCCACCAAGGGAGCGGGAGTAGTTGAGCAGTTCTTC
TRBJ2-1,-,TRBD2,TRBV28,CASSTLAGLSSYNEQFF,TGTGCCAGCAGTACTCTAGCGGGGTTGAGCTCCTACAATGAGCAGTTCTTC
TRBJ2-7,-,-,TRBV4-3,CASSQLQEKGEQYF,TGCGCCAGCAGCCAACTACAGGAAAAGGGCGAGCAGTACTTC
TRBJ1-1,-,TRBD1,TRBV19,CASSSGQGFFMNTEAFF,TGTGCCAGTAGTAGCGGACAGGGGTTCTTCATGAACACTGAAGCTTTCTTT
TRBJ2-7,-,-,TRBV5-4,CASSYGQTTYEQYF,TGTGCCAGCAGCTATGGACAGACAACCTACGAGCAGTACTTC
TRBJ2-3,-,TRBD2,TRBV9,CASSVSGGGGTDTQYF,TGTGCCAGCAGCGTATCGGGCGGGGGGGGCACAGATACGCAGTATTTT
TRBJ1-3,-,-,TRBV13,CASSPQGYTIYF,TGTGCCAGCAGCCCACAGGGTTACACCATATATTTT
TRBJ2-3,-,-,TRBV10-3,CAISESISEPTDTQYF,TGTGCCATCAGTGAGTCGATTAGCGAGCCCACAGATACGCAGTATTTT
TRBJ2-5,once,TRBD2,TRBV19,CASSIGGGIETQYF,TGTGCCAGTAGTATAGGGGGAGGGATCGAGACCCAGTACTTC
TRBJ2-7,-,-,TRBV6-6,CASSYSRPDYEQYF,TGTGCCAGCAGTTACTCGAGGCCGGACTACGAGCAGTACTTC
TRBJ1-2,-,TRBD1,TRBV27,CASGGTGVYYGYTF,TGTGCCAGCGGGGGGACAGGGGTTTACTATGGCTACACCTTC
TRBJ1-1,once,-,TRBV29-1,CSVSGHPRTEAFF,TGCAGCGTTTCGGGACACCCGAGGACTGAAGCTTTCTTT
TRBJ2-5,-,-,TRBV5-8,CASSQDNQETQYF,TGTGCCAGCAGCCAGGACAACCAAGAGACCCAGTACTTC
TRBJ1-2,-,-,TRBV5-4,CASSFGSRDFYGYTF,TGTGCCAGCAGCTTCGGGAGCAGGGATTTCTATGGCTACACCTTC
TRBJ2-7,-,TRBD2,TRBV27,CASSTGTSGREQYF,TGTGCCAGCAGTACCGGGACTAGCGGTCGGGAGCAGTACTTC
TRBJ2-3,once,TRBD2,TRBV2,CAGRSGSGTDTQYF,TGTGCCGGACGTAGCGGGAGTGGGACAGATACGCAGTATTTT
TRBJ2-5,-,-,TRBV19,CASSIRSLQETQYF,TGTGCCAGTAGTATTAGGAGTTTGCAAGAGACCCAGTACTTC
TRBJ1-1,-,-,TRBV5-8,CASRWRGGNTEAFF,TGTGCCAGCAGGTGGAGAGGGGGGAACACTGAAGCTTTCTTT
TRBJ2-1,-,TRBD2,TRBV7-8,CASSLGGGNEQFF,TGTGCCAGCAGCTTGGGGGGGGGCAATGAGCAGTTCTTC
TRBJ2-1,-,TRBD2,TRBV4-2,CASSPLAGDSNEQFF,TGTGCCAGCAGCCCGCTAGCGGGAGACAGCAATGAGCAGTTCTTC
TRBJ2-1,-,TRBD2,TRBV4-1,CASSLGLAPDEQFF,TGCGCCAGCAGCTTGGGACTAGCCCCCGACGAGCAGTTCTTC
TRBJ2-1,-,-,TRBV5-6,CASSLVPGAGNEQFF,TGTGCCAGCAGCTTGGTTCCTGGTGCGGGAAATGAGCAGTTCTTC
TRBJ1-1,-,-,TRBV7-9,CASSFPEASIKEAFF,TGTGCCAGCAGCTTTCCAGAGGCGAGCATCAAGGAAGCTTTCTTT
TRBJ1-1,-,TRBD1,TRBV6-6,CASRETGTGYSTEAFF,TGTGCCAGCAGAGAAACCGGGACAGGGTATTCCACTGAAGCTTTCTTT
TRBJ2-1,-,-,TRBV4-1,CASSPPMGIAYNEQFF,TGCGCCAGCAGCCCCCCGATGGGCATTGCCTACAATGAGCAGTTCTTC
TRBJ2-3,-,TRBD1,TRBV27,CASSLGQGIVTQYF,TGTGCCAGCAGTTTGGGACAGGGGATCGTCACGCAGTATTTT
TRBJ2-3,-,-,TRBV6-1,CASSDGDSTDTQYF,TGTGCCAGCAGTGACGGGGACTCCACAGATACGCAGTATTTT
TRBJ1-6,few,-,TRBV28,CASSLGLSSYNSPLHF,TGTGCCAGCAGTTTGGGGCTTAGCTCCTATAATTCACCCCTCCACTTT
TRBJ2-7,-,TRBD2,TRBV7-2,CASRAGTSYEQYF,TGTGCCAGCAGAGCCGGGACTAGCTACGAGCAGTACTTC
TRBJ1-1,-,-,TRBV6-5,CASQRGFDEAFF,TGTGCCAGCCAACGGGGATTTGATGAAGCTTTCTTT
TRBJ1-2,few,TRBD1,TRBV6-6,CASSGDRGFYGYTF,TGTGCCAGCAGTGGGGACAGAGGGTTCTATGGCTACACCTTC
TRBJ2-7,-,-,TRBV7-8,CASSQQGEEQYF,TGTGCCAGCAGCCAACAGGGTGAGGAGCAGTACTTC
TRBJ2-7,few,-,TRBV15,CATSRTAGGGPYEQYF,TGTGCCACCAGCAGAACAGCTGGGGGGGGCCCCTACGAGCAGTACTTC
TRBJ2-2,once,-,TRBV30,CAWSVQQAVGELFF,TGTGCCTGGAGTGTACAACAGGCGGTGGGGGAGCTGTTTTTT
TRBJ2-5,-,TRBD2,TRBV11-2,CASSLAPSGGTQETQYF,TGTGCCAGCAGCTTAGCCCCCAGCGGGGGGACTCAAGAGACCCAGTACTTC
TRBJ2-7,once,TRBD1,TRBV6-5,CASTYRGQGSYEQYF,TGTGCCAGCACCTACAGGGGACAGGGGTCCTACGAGCAGTACTTC
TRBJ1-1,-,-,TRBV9,CASSHNVGTTEGYEAFF,TGTGCCAGCAGTCACAATGTCGGGACTACGGAGGGGTACGAAGCTTTCTTT
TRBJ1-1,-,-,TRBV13,CASSPRRGNTEAFF,TGTGCCAGCAGCCCCCGTCGGGGGAACACTGAAGCTTTCTTT
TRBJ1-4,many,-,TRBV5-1,CASSLDRQVNEKLFF,TGCGCCAGCAGCTTGGACCGACAGGTTAATGAAAAACTGTTTTTT
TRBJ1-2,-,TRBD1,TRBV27,CASSASGQGYFDYGYTF,TGTGCCAGCAGTGCATCGGGACAGGGTTATTTCGACTATGGCTACACCTTC
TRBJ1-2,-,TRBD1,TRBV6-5,CASSQDRDGYTF,TGTGCCAGCAGTCAAGACAGGGATGGCTACACCTTC
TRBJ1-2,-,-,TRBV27,CASRSSGDGYTF,TGTGCCAGCAGGAGCTCAGGGGACGGCTACACCTTC
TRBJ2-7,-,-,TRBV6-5,CASSYSAGSYEQYF,TGTGCCAGCAGTTACTCCGCAGGCTCCTACGAGCAGTACTTC
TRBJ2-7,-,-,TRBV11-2,CASSDSENEQYF,TGTGCCAGTTCGGACAGTGAAAACGAGCAGTACTTC
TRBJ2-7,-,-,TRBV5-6,CASSLVTGDPLGEQYF,TGTGCCAGCAGCTTGGTGACGGGAGACCCTTTGGGGGAGCAGTACTTC